This T cell receptor (beta chain) was found in a study of identical twins. Whole-study findings and limits: The study found excess low generation probability among twin-shared out-of-frame alpha sequences. Abundant cord blood beta clonotypes carried fewer insertions; memory repertoires showed none.

On this clonotype itself: The antigen remains undetermined.

There were only healthy Caucasians among the donors. MiXCR, applied by TCRdb to the 5' RACE reads, yields one record per CDR3 protein. Found here are 750,000 to 950,000 distinct CDR3 sequences, 10% to 15% of them singletons; the top ten hold under 2%. The same sample was also used in a study of yellow fever vaccine responses in identical twins. From that study: Each twin's T cell response to the vaccine was reported to look partly convergent and partly personalized.

This TCR was recovered from a woman aged 18-29 years in good health. Sequencing was performed on PBMCs.

The CDR3 sequence is CASSIKPPTGFWETQYF. As DNA, the CDR3 is TGTGCCAGTAGTATAAAACCGCCGACAGGGTTTTGGGAGACCCAGTACTTC. The chain employs TRBV19 and TRBJ2-5, with 7 bases fitting TRBD1. Germline V gives CDR1 LNHDA, CDR2 SQIVND (reference sequence). J gave up 5 bases and V 2 bases, and 14 bases lay outside the gene matches. The length of the CDR3 is 17 residues.